This record covers a single TCR beta chain. As yet, its antigen is unknown. This entry comes from a study of T cell repertoires in cytomegalovirus infection. Trimming removed 2 bases from V and 12 bases from J; junction bases left unmatched: 8. CDR3 length: 13 residues. In germline, CDR1 is ENHRY, CDR2 SYGVKD. TCRdb re-analysed the reads in MiXCR, keeping a single row per CDR3 protein. This table holds about 310,000 distinct CDR3 sequences, around a quarter found once. The V call is TRBV10-3, the J call TRBJ1-1; TRBD1 aligns across 8 bases. The sample was cultured PBMCs, taken from culture after CMV antigen stimulation. The source is a human donor in good health (CMV status not recorded). Some clones in this sample may be carry-over from other donors' samples. The CDR3 loop is CAISEAITGGSFF. For the CDR3, the DNA is TGTGCCATCAGTGAGGCAATAACAGGGGGATCTTTCTTT.